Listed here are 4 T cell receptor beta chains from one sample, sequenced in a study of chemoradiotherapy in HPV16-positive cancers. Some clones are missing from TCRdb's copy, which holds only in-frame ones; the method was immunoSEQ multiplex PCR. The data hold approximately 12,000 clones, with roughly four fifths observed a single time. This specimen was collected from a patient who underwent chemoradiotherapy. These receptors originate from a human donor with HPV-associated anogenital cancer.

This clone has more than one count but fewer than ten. The CDR3 here is CASSLVAEGSGYEQYF. The CDR3 coding sequence is TGTGCCAGCAGCCTAGTGGCGGAGGGTTCGGGGTACGAGCAGTACTTC. The chain couples TRBV7-2 to TRBJ2-7, with D possibly being TRBD2 (6 bases). The germline V gene has CDR1 SGHTA and CDR2 FQGNSA. The CDR3 is 16 residues long. Trimming shortened V by 5 bases and J by 4 bases, and 21 bases separated the two germline ends.

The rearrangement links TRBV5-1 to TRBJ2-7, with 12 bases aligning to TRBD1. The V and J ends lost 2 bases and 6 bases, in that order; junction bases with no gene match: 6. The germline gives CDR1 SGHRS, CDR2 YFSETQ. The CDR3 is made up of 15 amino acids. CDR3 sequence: CASSFGDRGRIEQYF. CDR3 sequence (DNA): TGCGCCAGCAGCTTTGGGGACAGGGGGCGTATCGAGCAGTACTTC. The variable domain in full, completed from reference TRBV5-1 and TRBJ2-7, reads KAGVTQTPRYLIKTRGQQVTLSCSPISGHRSVSWYQQTPGQGLQFLFEYFSETQRNKGNFPGRFSGRQFSNSRSEMNVSTLELGDSALYLCASSFGDRGRIEQYFGPGTRLTVT.

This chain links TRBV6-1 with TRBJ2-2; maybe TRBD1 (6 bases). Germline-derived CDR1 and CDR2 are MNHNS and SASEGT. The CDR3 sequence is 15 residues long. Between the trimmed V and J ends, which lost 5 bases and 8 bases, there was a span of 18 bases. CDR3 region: CASSTRQGFDGELFF. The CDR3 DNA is TGTGCCAGCAGTACACGTCAGGGGTTCGATGGGGAGCTGTTTTTT.

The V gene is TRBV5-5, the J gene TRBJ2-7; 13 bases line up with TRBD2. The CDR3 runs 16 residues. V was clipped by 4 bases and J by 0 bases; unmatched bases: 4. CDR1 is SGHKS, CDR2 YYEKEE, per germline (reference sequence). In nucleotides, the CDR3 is TGTGCCAGCAGCCTCGGACTAGCGGGGGCCTCCTACGAGCAGTACTTC. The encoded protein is CASSLGLAGASYEQYF.